A single sample gave rise to the 13 T cell receptor beta chains below, sequenced in a study of T cells in tuberculosis. TCRdb's table, derived via immunoSEQ multiplex PCR, lists solely in-frame clones and lacks some. Of around 39,000 clones in the sample, over 85% are singletons; the top ten hold approximately 7.5%. Specimen: PBMCs. The source of these receptors is a donor aged 10-29 years with latent tuberculosis or without tuberculosis infection.

This chain connects TRBV9 to TRBJ1-2, with 9 nucleotides matching TRBD1. CDR1 SGDLS and CDR2 YYNGEE come from the germline V gene. The CDR3 length is 17 residues. J gave up 2 bases and V 4 bases, and 12 bases lay outside the gene matches. In nucleotides, the CDR3 is TGTGCCAGCAGCTTACAGGGGGCGGTCCGAGAAAACTATGGCTACACCTTC. This sequence encodes CASSLQGAVRENYGYTF. The whole variable domain, filled in from reference TRBV9 and TRBJ1-2, reads DSGVTQTPKHLITATGQRVTLRCSPRSGDLSVYWYQQSLDQGLQFLIQYYNGEERAKGNILERFSAQQFPDLHSELNLSSLELGDSALYFCASSLQGAVRENYGYTFGSGTRLTVV.

The chain recombines TRBV19 with TRBJ1-5, with TRBD1 as a possible D gene (6 bases). The CDR3 has 17 amino acids. CDR1 and CDR2 from the germline V gene are LNHDA and SQIVND (reference sequence). V was trimmed by 2 bases and J by 0 bases, leaving 14 bases between them. The CDR3, as DNA: TGTGCCAGTAGTATACAGGGGTTGGGGTATAGCAATCAGCCCCAGCATTTT. Protein: CASSIQGLGYSNQPQHF.

This chain uses TRBV25-1 with TRBJ2-2, with 7 positions matching TRBD1. From germline, CDR1 is MGHDK and CDR2 SYGVNS. V lost 3 bases to trimming and J lost 1 base; unmatched junction nucleotides: 5. The CDR3 loop spans 16 amino acids. The CDR3 nucleotides are TGTGCCAGCAGTGATCCGACAGGGTGGAACACCGGGGAGCTGTTTTTT. It yields the protein CASSDPTGWNTGELFF.

The chain combines TRBV7-6 with TRBJ2-3, with 9 bases identical to TRBD1. CDR1 is SGHVS and CDR2 is FNYEAQ in the germline V gene. V shed 3 bases and J 6 bases; nucleotides not matched to a gene: 7. The CDR3 runs to 15 residues. DNA of the CDR3: TGTGCCAGCAGCTTTGAACAGGGGGCGTTGGATACGCAGTATTTT. Amino acid sequence: CASSFEQGALDTQYF.

J is TRBJ2-7 and V is TRBV2; 8 positions agree with TRBD1. The germline V gene encodes CDR1 SNHLY and CDR2 FYNNEI. The CDR3 is made up of 11 amino acids. Losses at the gene ends were 8 bases for V and 6 bases for J; bases not matched to a gene: 3. The CDR3 here is CASQDRGEQYF. The CDR3 DNA sequence: TGTGCCAGCCAAGACAGGGGCGAGCAGTACTTC.

The V call is TRBV5-1, the J call TRBJ2-1, with D tentatively TRBD2 (6 bases). The germline gives CDR1 SGHRS, CDR2 YFSETQ. The length of the CDR3 is 19 residues. V shed 1 base and J shed 1 base, with 21 bases lying between them. The CDR3 is CASSLLGPPGAESYNEQFF. DNA of the CDR3: TGCGCCAGCAGCTTGTTGGGCCCACCGGGAGCGGAATCCTACAATGAGCAGTTCTTC.

CDR3 sequence reads: CASRTGTGGANTEAFF. In DNA form, the CDR3 reads TGTGCCAGCAGAACCGGGACAGGGGGGGCGAACACTGAAGCTTTCTTT. The rearrangement joins TRBV6-6 to TRBJ1-1, with 11 bases identical to TRBD1. There are 16 residues in the CDR3. V was pared by 6 bases and J by 1 base, with 7 bases of the junction left unmatched. Germline CDR1 MNHNY, CDR2 SVGAGI (reference sequence).

This chain links TRBV5-6 with TRBJ2-7, with 13 bases matching TRBD2. With V trimmed by 5 bases and J by 6 bases, 2 bases remained unmatched. CDR3 length: 13 residues. Germline V lookup: CDR1 SGHDT, CDR2 YYEEEE. The CDR3 is CASRRLAGGEQYF. CDR3 nucleotide sequence: TGTGCCAGCAGACGACTAGCGGGGGGCGAGCAGTACTTC.

The chain links TRBV7-2 to TRBJ1-2; 9 bases line up with TRBD1. V lost 2 bases and J lost 4; bases outside the gene matches: 8. From germline, CDR1 is SGHTA and CDR2 FQGNSA. The CDR3 length is 16 residues. The DNA of the CDR3 is TGTGCCAGCAGCTTATCTGGGACAGGGTACGCCTATGGCTACACCTTC. Protein sequence: CASSLSGTGYAYGYTF.

The chain has TRBV5-1 and TRBJ2-3; 12 bases are a match to TRBD2. Unmatched junction bases numbered 7, after V lost 4 bases and J lost 4 bases. The CDR3 is made up of 16 amino acids. The germline gives CDR1 SGHRS, CDR2 YFSETQ. The CDR3 DNA follows: TGCGCCAGCAGCCCGGCCCGACTAGCGGGGGCAGATACGCAGTATTTT. It encodes CASSPARLAGADTQYF.

This clone was observed once. The chain couples TRBV11-2 to TRBJ1-1; no clear D. Deletions cut 6 bases from V and 0 bases from J, with 14 bases between. The CDR3 is 15 residues long. The germline gives CDR1 SGHAT, CDR2 FQNNGV. The CDR3 is CASSLSGFLNTEAFF. The CDR3 DNA sequence: TGTGCCAGCAGTCTCAGTGGCTTCTTGAACACTGAAGCTTTCTTT.

The genes are TRBV30 and TRBJ2-1, with 11 bases aligning to TRBD2. In germline, CDR1 is GTSNPN, CDR2 SVGIG (reference sequence). The ends lost 2 bases at V and 6 bases at J; junction bases unmatched: 6. The CDR3 sequence is 15 residues long. For the CDR3, the DNA is TGTGCCTGGAGTCAACTAGCGGGGGTCGGCAATGAGCAGTTCTTC. Its translation is CAWSQLAGVGNEQFF.

This clone was counted a single time. This chain joins TRBV5-1 and TRBJ2-2; 13 nucleotides line up with TRBD2. The CDR3 has 16 amino acids. V gave up 5 bases and J gave up 5 bases; unmatched junction bases: 6. CDR1 is SGHRS and CDR2 is YFSETQ in the germline V gene. The CDR3 here is CASSQLAGGRTGELFF. Written as DNA, the CDR3 is TGCGCCAGCAGTCAACTAGCGGGGGGGCGAACCGGGGAGCTGTTTTTT.